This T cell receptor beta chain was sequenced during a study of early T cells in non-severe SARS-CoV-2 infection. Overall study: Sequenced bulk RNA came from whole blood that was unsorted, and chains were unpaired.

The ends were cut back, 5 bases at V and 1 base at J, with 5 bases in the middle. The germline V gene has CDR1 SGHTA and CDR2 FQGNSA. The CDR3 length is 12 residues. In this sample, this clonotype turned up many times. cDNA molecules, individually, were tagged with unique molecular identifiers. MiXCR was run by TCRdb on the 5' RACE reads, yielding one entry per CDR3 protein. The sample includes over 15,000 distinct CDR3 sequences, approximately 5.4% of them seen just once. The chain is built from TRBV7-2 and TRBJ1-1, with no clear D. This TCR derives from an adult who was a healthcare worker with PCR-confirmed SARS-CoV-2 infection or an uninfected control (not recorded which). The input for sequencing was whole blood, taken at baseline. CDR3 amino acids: CASSPPNTEAFF. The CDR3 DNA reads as TGTGCCAGCAGCCCGCCGAACACTGAAGCTTTCTTT.